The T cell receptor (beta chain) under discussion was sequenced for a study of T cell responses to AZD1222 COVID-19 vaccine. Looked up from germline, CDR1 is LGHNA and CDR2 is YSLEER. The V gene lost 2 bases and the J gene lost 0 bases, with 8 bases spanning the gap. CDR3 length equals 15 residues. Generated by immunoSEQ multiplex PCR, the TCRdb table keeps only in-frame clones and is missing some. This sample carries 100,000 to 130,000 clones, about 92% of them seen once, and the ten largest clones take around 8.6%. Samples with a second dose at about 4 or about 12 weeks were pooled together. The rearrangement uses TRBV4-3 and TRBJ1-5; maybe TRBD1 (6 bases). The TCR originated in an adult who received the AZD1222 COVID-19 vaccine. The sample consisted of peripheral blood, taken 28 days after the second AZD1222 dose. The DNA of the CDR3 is TGCGCCAGCAGCCAATGGACAGATAGCAATCAGCCCCAGCATTTT. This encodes CASSQWTDSNQPQHF.